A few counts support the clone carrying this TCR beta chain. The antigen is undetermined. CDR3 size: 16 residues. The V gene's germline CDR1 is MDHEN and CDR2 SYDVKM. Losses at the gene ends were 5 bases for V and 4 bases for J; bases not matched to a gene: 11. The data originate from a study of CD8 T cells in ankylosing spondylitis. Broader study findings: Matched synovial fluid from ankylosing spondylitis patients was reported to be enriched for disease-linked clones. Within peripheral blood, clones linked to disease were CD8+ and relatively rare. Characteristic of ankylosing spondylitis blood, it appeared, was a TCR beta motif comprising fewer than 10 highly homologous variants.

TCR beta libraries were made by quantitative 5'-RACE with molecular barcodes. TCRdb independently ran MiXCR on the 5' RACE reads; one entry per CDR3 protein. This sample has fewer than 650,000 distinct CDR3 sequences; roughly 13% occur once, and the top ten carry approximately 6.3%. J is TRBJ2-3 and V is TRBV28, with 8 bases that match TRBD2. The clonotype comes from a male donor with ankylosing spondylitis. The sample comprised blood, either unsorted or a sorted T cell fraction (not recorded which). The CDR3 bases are TGTGCCAGCAGTCCCAGCCCCGGGACTAGACCAGATACGCAGTATTTT. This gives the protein CASSPSPGTRPDTQYF.